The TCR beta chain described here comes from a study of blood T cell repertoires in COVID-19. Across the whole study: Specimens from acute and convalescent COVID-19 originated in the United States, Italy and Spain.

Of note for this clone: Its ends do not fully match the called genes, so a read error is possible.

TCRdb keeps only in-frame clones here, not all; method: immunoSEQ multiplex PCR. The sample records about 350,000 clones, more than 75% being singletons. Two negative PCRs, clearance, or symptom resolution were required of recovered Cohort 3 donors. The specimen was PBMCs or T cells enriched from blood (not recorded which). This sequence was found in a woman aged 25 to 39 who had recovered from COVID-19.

The CDR3, as DNA: TGTGCCAGCAGCTTAGGAGAGCGGGGGACGTACCAAAAGACCCAGTACTTC. This translates into CASSLGERGTYQKTQYF. The chain employs TRBV7-2 and TRBJ2-5; 8 bases agree with TRBD2. Germline CDR1 is SGHTA and CDR2 is FQGNSA. The CDR3 sequence is 17 residues long.